The T cell receptor (beta chain) described here comes from a study of blood T cell repertoires in COVID-19. The overall study: The United States, Italy and Spain were the sources of the acute and convalescent COVID-19 samples. PBMCs, B-cell-depleted T cells, or T cells provided the cDNA or gDNA that made up the material.

In the original workflow: Estimated nucleated cell counts came from reference gene primer amplification. TCRdb keeps only in-frame clones here, not all; method: immunoSEQ multiplex PCR. D and trimming come from the DNA, and the V and J calls and clone size come from that table. The sample holds some 260,000 clones, 86% seen once. V was pared by 4 bases and J by 4 bases, with 5 bases of the junction left unmatched. The length of the CDR3 is 15 residues. Germline V CDR1 and CDR2: MDHEN, SYDVKM. This clone came up once. Each participant's cohort was designated according to participant-reported clinical history.

Source material: PBMCs or T cells enriched from blood (not recorded which). This TCR came from a middle-aged man who had recovered from COVID-19. This rearrangement joins TRBV28 to TRBJ1-4, with 8 positions matching TRBD1. The CDR3 bases are TGTGCCAGCAGTTCGAGGACAGGGATTAATGAAAAACTGTTTTTT. Translated, it gives CASSSRTGINEKLFF.